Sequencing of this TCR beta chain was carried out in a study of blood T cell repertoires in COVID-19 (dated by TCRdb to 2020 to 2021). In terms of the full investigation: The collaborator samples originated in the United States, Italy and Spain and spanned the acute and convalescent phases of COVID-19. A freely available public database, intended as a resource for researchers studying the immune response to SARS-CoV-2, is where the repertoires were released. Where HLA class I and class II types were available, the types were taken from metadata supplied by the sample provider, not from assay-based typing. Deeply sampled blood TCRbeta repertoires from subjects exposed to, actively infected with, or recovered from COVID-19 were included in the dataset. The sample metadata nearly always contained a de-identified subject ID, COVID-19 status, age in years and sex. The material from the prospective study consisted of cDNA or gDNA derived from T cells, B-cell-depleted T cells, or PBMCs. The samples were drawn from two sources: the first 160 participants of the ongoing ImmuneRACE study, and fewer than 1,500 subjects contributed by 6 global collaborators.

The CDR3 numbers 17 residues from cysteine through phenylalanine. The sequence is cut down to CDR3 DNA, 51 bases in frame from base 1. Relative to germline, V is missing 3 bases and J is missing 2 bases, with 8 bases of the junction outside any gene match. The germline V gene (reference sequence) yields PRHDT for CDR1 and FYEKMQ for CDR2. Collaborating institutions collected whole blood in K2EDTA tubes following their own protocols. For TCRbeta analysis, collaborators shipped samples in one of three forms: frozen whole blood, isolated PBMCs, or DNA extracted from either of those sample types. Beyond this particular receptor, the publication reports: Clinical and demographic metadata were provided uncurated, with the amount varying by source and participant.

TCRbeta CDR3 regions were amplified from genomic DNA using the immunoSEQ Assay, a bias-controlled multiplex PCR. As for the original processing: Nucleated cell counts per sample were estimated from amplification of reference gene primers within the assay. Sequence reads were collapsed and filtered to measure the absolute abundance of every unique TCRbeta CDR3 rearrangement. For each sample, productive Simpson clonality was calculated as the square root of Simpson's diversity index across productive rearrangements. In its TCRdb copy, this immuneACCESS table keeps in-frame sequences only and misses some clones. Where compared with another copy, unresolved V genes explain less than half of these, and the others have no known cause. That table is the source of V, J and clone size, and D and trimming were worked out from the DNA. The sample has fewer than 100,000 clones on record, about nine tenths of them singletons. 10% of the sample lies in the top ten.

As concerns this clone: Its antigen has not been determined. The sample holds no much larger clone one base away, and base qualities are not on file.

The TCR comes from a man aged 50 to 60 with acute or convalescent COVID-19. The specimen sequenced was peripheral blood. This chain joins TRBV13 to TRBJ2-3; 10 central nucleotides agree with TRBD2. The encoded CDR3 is CASSLSGRARHTDTQYF. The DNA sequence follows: TGTGCCAGCAGCTTGAGCGGGAGGGCCCGCCACACAGATACGCAGTATTTT.